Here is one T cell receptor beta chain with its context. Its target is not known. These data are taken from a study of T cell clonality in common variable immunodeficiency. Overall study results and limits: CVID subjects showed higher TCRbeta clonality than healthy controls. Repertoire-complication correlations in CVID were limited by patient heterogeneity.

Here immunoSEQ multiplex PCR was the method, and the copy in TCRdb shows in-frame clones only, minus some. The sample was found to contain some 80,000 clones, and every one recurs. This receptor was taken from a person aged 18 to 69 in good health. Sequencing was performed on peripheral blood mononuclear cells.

CDR3 region: CSATSPGPNEQFF. CDR3 DNA (partial): TGCAGTGCTACTTCACCAGGCCCCAATGAG. V usage is TRBV20-1 and J usage is TRBJ2-1, with unresolved D. The read ends 3 residues before the CDR3 terminus; that terminus is restored from the germline J gene. The CDR3 is 13 amino acids. The V gene lost 4 bases and the J gene lost 6 bases, with 13 bases spanning the gap. Germline lookup yields CDR1 DFQATT and CDR2 SNEGSKA (reference sequence).